The present T cell receptor (beta chain) was sequenced within a study of Tregs in tolerant kidney transplant recipients. Profiling relied on immunoSEQ multiplex PCR, and the TCRdb table lists in-frame clones only, not all of them. The sample records approximately 90,000 clones, 90% to 95% being singletons. Related graft donors supplied nonmyeloablative bone marrow transplants, and mixed chimerism was transient. Trimming stripped 5 bases from V and 4 bases from J, with 13 bases between. There are 14 residues in the CDR3. The germline V gene has CDR1 SGHRS and CDR2 YFSETQ. This sample comprised CD4+ T cells from blood (PBMCs), obtained 12 months after the transplant. V is TRBV5-1 and J is TRBJ2-1; D is undetermined. This sequence originates from a human patient who received a combined kidney and bone marrow transplant. Some T cells may originate from the graft donor. CDR3 amino acids: CASSYTTDYNEQFF. As DNA, the CDR3 is TGCGCCAGCAGTTATACAACAGATTACAATGAGCAGTTCTTC.